This T cell receptor beta chain is drawn from a study of T-cell memory formation after mild COVID-19 (dated by TCRdb to about 2021). Looking at the study overall: Most TCR sequence clusters were specific to one of the two donors. Two young, previously healthy adult volunteers, one female and one male, were included in the cohort. In a couple of donors, T-cell clones that expanded and contracted after mild COVID-19 were tracked by sequencing TCRalpha and TCRbeta repertoires over time. Broader findings and caveats from the paper: SARS-CoV-2 specificity was not confirmed for the second-wave clones peaking on day 37. From day 15 to 85, contracting clones showed balanced CD4/CD8 phenotypes, whereas a second wave of clones that expanded from day 15 to 37 leaned towards CD4+. Contracting CD4+ clones appeared mostly in the CM and EM memory subsets, whereas CD8+ clones were enriched in EMRA. The study covered only two mild cases, and larger cohorts including severe cases with pre-infection samples were considered necessary. Some responding clones were detected in pre-infection memory, which suggested that pre-existing cross-reactive memory T cells had joined the SARS-CoV-2 response.

The CDR3 spans 14 residues, from the cysteine through the phenylalanine. The kept DNA is CDR3 alone, 42 bases in frame from the first base. Trimming removed 2 bases from V and 3 bases from J, leaving 12 bases between the germline ends. Reading the germline V gene gives CDR1 SGHRS and CDR2 YFSETQ. The instrument was an Illumina NovaSeq 6000. TCRalpha and TCRbeta cDNA libraries were constructed by 5'RACE with constant-segment primers, with sample barcodes and unique molecular identifiers being introduced. Trizol reagent was used to extract RNA from every sample. The libraries were amplified in two PCR steps, and the second step added a second sample barcode and Illumina TruSeq adapters. The libraries were sequenced on an Illumina NovaSeq using 2 x 150 bp paired-end reads. In the original analysis: Reads were demultiplexed and collapsed into UMI-guided consensus sequences with migec v1.2.7. Using mixcr v2.1.11, UMI consensuses were aligned to TRA and TRB V and J templates and then assembled into clonotypes. Expanded or contracted clonotypes were those called significant by both edgeR and NoisET, with noise models trained on biological replicates. For edgeR calls, the cutoffs were a false discovery rate-adjusted p below 0.01 and a log2 fold-change threshold of 1. As an exploratory analysis of dynamics, max-normalized trajectories of the 1000 most abundant clonotypes were examined with PCA combined with hierarchical clustering. Each responding clone was given a CD4 or CD8 phenotype based on the CD4+ and CD8+ repertoires, which had been sequenced separately. In TCRdb, the public reads were trimmed at Q25 with fastp and aligned with MiXCR, with productive beta chains retained. Rows are unified per CDR3 protein, each entry keeping the most common DNA and genes. These V and J calls rely on TCRdb rather than the paper's analysis. In this sample the table shows 450,000 to 650,000 distinct CDR3 sequences, roughly a fifth of which occur a single time. The ten largest account for roughly 9.1% of the sample.

PBMCs were isolated by Ficoll-Paque density gradient centrifugation. In this sample, this clonotype turned up a few times. Its antigen remains undetermined. No much larger clone is present one base from it, and per-base qualities are unavailable. The rearranged segments are TRBV5-1 and TRBJ2-7, with no D gene named confidently. The source is an adult woman who had mild COVID-19 (a few samples of this study predate the infection). The sample titles of this study are shuffled in the database, so cell type and time point are left out; the donor was told from shared clones. Source material: PBMCs or a T cell subset sorted from them (not recorded which). The sequenced DNA is TGCGCCAGCAGCTTCAGTCAGCCCAACTACGAGCAGTACTTC. This yields the protein CASSFSQPNYEQYF.